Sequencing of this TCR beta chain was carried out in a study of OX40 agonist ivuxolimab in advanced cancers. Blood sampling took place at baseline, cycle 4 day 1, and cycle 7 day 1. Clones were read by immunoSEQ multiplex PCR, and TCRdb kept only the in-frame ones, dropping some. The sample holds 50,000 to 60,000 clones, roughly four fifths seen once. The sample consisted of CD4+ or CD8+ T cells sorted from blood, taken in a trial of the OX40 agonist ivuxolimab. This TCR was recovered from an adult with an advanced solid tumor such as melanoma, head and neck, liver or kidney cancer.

The CDR3 DNA sequence: TGTGCCAGCAGCTTAAGGGCCGTGGGGGATACAGATACGCAGTATTTT. Translation gives CASSLRAVGDTDTQYF. J is TRBJ2-3 and V is TRBV5-4, with D perhaps matching TRBD1 or TRBD2 (5 bases each). CDR1 SGHNT and CDR2 YYREEE come from the germline V gene (reference sequence). The CDR3 contains 16 residues. Trimming removed 2 bases at V and 3 bases at J, with 16 bases between.